A single TCR beta chain is shown here with its context. Its specificity is unknown. PCR was performed a second time for about 6 to 11 cycles using a sample-barcoded 5' primer and a J-beta primer mix. A tag from a template-switch adaptor with 12 random nucleotides marked each cDNA molecule. MiXCR was run by TCRdb on the 5' RACE reads, yielding one entry per CDR3 protein. There are hundreds of thousands of distinct CDR3 sequences in the sample; about 59% occur only once, and 28% lies in the top ten. Germline CDR1 reads LGHDT; CDR2 reads YNNKEL (reference sequence). This CDR3 comprises 16 residues. The sample originates from a study of blood T cells in healthy people across ages. Overall study findings and caveats: It was not possible, with unsorted PBMCs, to conclusively compare naive and antigen-experienced cells.

The sample comprised blood. The chain joins TRBV3-1 to TRBJ2-7; 9 bases are a match to TRBD2. The J call may not be correct, given that the DNA end is closer to TRBJ2-5. This receptor was taken from a man aged 30 to 45 in good health. CDR3 nucleotides: TGTGCCAGCAGCCAATTAAAAGCGGGGGGAGAAGAGACCCAGTACTTC. Protein product: CASSQLKAGGEETQYF.